The 20 T cell receptor beta chains below come from one sample, sequenced in a study of persistence of HIV-infected CD4 T cells. Cells were stimulated with overlapping HIV-1 Gag 15-mer peptides. CD40L/CD69 double-negative CD45RO-high memory CD4+ T cells were collected. Their antigens are not known. This was the immunoSEQ version 4 assay in survey mode. Data came from immunoSEQ multiplex PCR; TCRdb stores just in-frame clones and leaves some out. The sample carries 64,000 or so clones, about 77% recorded once. The sequencing here drew on CD4+ T cells sorted from PBMCs after roughly 20-hour stimulation, taken from a patient who received antiretroviral therapy. The receptors stem from an adult man with HIV who was CMV-seropositive.

The chain recombines TRBV29-1 with TRBJ2-5; either TRBD1 or TRBD2 may fit D (6 bases each). V lost 1 base and J 6 bases, leaving 15 bases between the germline ends. The germline V gene has CDR1 SQVTM and CDR2 ANQGSEA. This CDR3 has 14 amino acids. CDR3 DNA: TGCAGCGTTGAAGGGGGGGCGCTTTGGAAGACCCAGTACTTC. Translated: CSVEGGALWKTQYF.

The chain employs TRBV5-8 and TRBJ1-5; no definite D call. This CDR3 is 13 amino acids long. The germline V gene has CDR1 SGHTS and CDR2 YDEGEE. Trimming took off 0 bases at V and 4 bases at J, with 5 bases between the two ends. CDR3 loop: CASSLAPNQPQHF. As DNA, the CDR3 is TGTGCCAGCAGCTTGGCCCCGAATCAGCCCCAGCATTTT.

The V and J genes are TRBV3-1 (or the pseudogene TRBV3-2) and TRBJ1-5; no definite D call. Germline V gene data show CDR1 as LGHDT and CDR2 as YNNKEL (reference sequence). The CDR3 is made up of 14 amino acids. V was pared by 1 base and J by 8 bases, with 12 bases between. CDR3 residues: CASSQGSADKPQHF. CDR3 DNA: TGTGCCAGCAGCCAAGGGAGCGCCGATAAGCCCCAGCATTTT.

V gene TRBV19 combines with J gene TRBJ1-2; tentatively, D is TRBD1 (5 bases). Looked up from germline, CDR1 is LNHDA and CDR2 is SQIVND (reference sequence). The CDR3 has 14 amino acids. Between the trimmed V and J ends, which lost 8 bases and 2 bases, there was a span of 15 bases. The CDR3, as DNA: TGTGCCAGTTCCCCGAGGTGGGGGAACTATGGCTACACCTTC. Protein sequence: CASSPRWGNYGYTF. The full variable domain, its missing parts supplied by reference TRBV19 and TRBJ1-2, is DGGITQSPKYLFRKEGQNVTLSCEQNLNHDAMYWYRQDPGQGLRLIYYSQIVNDFQKGDIAEGYSVSREKKESFPLTVTSAQKNPTAFYLCASSPRWGNYGYTFGSGTRLTVV.

This clone has a handful of counts. The CDR3 bases are TGTGCCAGCAGCCCCGGACTTGGCACATATAACTATGGCTACACCTTC. This encodes CASSPGLGTYNYGYTF. This rearrangement joins TRBV5-6 to TRBJ1-2; D gene ambiguous. Germline CDR1 and CDR2: SGHDT and YYEEEE. The V gene lost 4 bases and the J gene lost 1 base, with 17 bases spanning the gap. CDR3 length equals 16 residues.

The CDR3 nucleotides read TGCGCCAGCAGCTTGGACTTTACAGATACGCAGTATTTT. Protein product: CASSLDFTDTQYF. The rearrangement uses TRBV5-1 and TRBJ2-3, with D unclear. The CDR3 is 13 residues long. Trimming left V 0 bases short and J 3 bases short, with 5 bases between. The germline gives CDR1 SGHRS, CDR2 YFSETQ.

The chain links TRBV5-1 to TRBJ2-6; no clear D. Germline-derived CDR1 and CDR2 are SGHRS and YFSETQ. This CDR3 spans 14 amino acids. V lost 6 bases, J lost 1 base, and 8 bases lay in between. CDR3: CASKEQSGANVLTF. In DNA form, the CDR3 reads TGCGCCAGCAAGGAACAGTCTGGGGCCAACGTCCTGACTTTC.

This chain joins TRBV6-1 and TRBJ2-7, with TRBD1 matching 10 bases. The CDR3 runs 14 residues. Germline V lookup: CDR1 MNHNS, CDR2 SASEGT. With 3 bases clipped from V and 6 bases from J, the junction kept 5 bases outside the gene matches. CDR3 coding DNA: TGTGCCAGCAGTGACCGGACAGGGGGAGGCGAGCAGTACTTC. Protein sequence: CASSDRTGGGEQYF.

The chain employs TRBV10-2 and TRBJ1-5; TRBD1 might be the D (5 bases). V was trimmed by 0 bases and J by 2 bases, leaving 8 bases between them. Germline V gives CDR1 WSHSY, CDR2 SAAADI. The length of the CDR3 is 15 residues. CDR3 DNA sequence: TGCGCCAGCAGTGAGTCCGGGGGTGGCAATCAGCCCCAGCATTTT. Its translation: CASSESGGGNQPQHF.

J is TRBJ1-2 and V is TRBV12-3 or TRBV12-4; D unresolved. Trimming pared 5 bases from V and 2 bases from J, leaving 3 bases between. This CDR3 spans 11 amino acids. In DNA, the CDR3 is TGTGCCAGCAGTCGCAACTATGGCTACACCTTC. Protein: CASSRNYGYTF.

This clone was seen a few times. The chain has TRBV3-1 (or the pseudogene TRBV3-2) and TRBJ1-1; D gene uncertain. Germline CDR1 reads LGHDT; CDR2 reads YNNKEL (reference sequence). The V gene lost 4 bases and the J gene lost 4 bases, with 13 bases spanning the gap. The CDR3 length is 14 residues. The CDR3 bases are TGTGCCAGCAGCCTCCGACCCTCCGGCACTGAAGCTTTCTTT. It specifies CASSLRPSGTEAFF.

The J gene is TRBJ1-4, the V gene TRBV27; D remains unclear. The CDR3 contains 15 residues. V gave up 4 bases and J gave up 3 bases, with 12 bases separating them. CDR1 MNHEY and CDR2 SMNVEV come from the germline V gene (reference sequence). CDR3 residues: CASSYYSRSNEKLFF. DNA of the CDR3: TGTGCCAGCAGTTACTACAGCCGATCTAATGAAAAACTGTTTTTT.

The chain carries TRBV28 and TRBJ1-2; no clear D. CDR1 and CDR2 from the germline V gene are MDHEN and SYDVKM. Deletions cut 6 bases from V and 5 bases from J, with 16 bases between. This CDR3 is 14 amino acids long. CDR3: CASSLPNAGYGYTF. The CDR3 DNA is TGTGCCAGCAGCCTCCCGAACGCAGGATATGGCTACACCTTC.

J is TRBJ2-7 and V is TRBV2; 7 bases map to TRBD2. CDR3 length: 14 residues. The germline gives CDR1 SNHLY, CDR2 FYNNEI. V lost 7 bases, J lost 0 bases, and 6 bases stayed unmatched. The CDR3: CASNKGGVSYEQYF. In DNA form, the CDR3 reads TGTGCCAGCAATAAGGGAGGGGTCTCCTACGAGCAGTACTTC.

V gene TRBV29-1 combines with J gene TRBJ1-3; 7 nucleotides match TRBD1. V lost 7 bases and J lost 0; bases outside the gene matches: 6. CDR1 and CDR2 from the germline V gene are SQVTM and ANQGSEA. This CDR3 contains 14 residues. DNA of the CDR3: TGCAGCGCTACGGGACAGTCCTCTGGAAACACCATATATTTT. This encodes CSATGQSSGNTIYF.

This chain connects TRBV2 to TRBJ2-7; D uncertain. From germline, CDR1 is SNHLY and CDR2 FYNNEI. The CDR3 consists of 12 residues. V lost 6 bases, J lost 5 bases, and 11 bases lay in between. The CDR3 nucleotides are TGTGCCAGCAGGGTCAGAGGACACGAGCAGTACTTC. It yields the protein CASRVRGHEQYF.

The chain combines TRBV2 with TRBJ2-7; tentative D call: TRBD1 (6 bases). Per germline, CDR1 SNHLY and CDR2 FYNNEI. The CDR3 is 14 residues long. The ends were cut back, 7 bases at V and 5 bases at J, with 18 bases in the middle. The CDR3 nucleotides are TGTGCCAGCACCCCTGATAATAGGGGGAACGAGCAGTACTTC. Translation gives CASTPDNRGNEQYF.

This sequence joins TRBV28 and TRBJ2-4; 8 bases fit TRBD1. The CDR3 is 15 residues long. V trimming: 4 bases; J trimming: 0 bases; junction bases outside the gene matches: 2. CDR1 and CDR2 (germline): MDHEN, SYDVKM. CDR3 nucleotides: TGTGCCAGCAGTTCAGGGGGCACAGCCAAAAACATTCAGTACTTC. Translation gives CASSSGGTAKNIQYF. Variable domain in full (rest from reference TRBV28 and TRBJ2-4): DVKVTQSSRYLVKRTGEKVFLECVQDMDHENMFWYRQDPGLGLRLIYFSYDVKMKEKGDIPEGYSVSREKKERFSLILESASTNQTSMYLCASSSGGTAKNIQYFGAGTRLSVL.

V and J are TRBV10-2 and TRBJ1-6, with 7 bases identical to TRBD1. V shed 5 bases and J 7 bases; nucleotides not matched to a gene: 5. The length of the CDR3 is 14 residues. The germline V gene has CDR1 WSHSY and CDR2 SAAADI. CDR3 bases: TGCGCCAGCAGTCCCGGGACAGCGAATTCACCCCTCCACTTT. Amino acid sequence: CASSPGTANSPLHF.

The rearrangement joins TRBV10-1 to TRBJ2-3; the D gene is possibly TRBD2 (5 bases). Trimming removed 4 bases from V and 4 bases from J, with 21 bases in between. CDR3 length: 17 residues. The germline gives CDR1 WNHNN, CDR2 SYGVQD (reference sequence). CDR3 sequence reads: CASSVGGGPRAADTQYF. CDR3 nucleotide sequence: TGCGCCAGCAGTGTCGGTGGAGGACCGAGAGCGGCAGATACGCAGTATTTT.